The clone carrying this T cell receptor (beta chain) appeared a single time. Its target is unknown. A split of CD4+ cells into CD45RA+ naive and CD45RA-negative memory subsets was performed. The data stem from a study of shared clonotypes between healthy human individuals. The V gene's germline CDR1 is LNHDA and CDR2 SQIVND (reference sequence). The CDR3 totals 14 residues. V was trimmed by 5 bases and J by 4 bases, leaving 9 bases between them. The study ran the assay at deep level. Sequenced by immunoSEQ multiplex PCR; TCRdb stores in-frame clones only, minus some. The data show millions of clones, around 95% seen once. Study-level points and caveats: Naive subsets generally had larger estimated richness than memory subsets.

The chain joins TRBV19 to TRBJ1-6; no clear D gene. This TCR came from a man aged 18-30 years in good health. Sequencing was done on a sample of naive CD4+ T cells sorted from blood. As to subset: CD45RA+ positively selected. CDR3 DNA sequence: TGTGCCAGTAGTGCTCTCGTATATAATTCACCCCTCCACTTT. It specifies CASSALVYNSPLHF.